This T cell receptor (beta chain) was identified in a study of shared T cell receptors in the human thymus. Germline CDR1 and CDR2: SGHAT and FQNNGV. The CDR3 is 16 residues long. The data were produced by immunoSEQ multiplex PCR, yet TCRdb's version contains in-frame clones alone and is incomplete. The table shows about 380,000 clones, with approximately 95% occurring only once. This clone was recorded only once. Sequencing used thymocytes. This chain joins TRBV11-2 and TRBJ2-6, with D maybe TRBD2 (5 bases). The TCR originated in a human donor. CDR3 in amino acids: CAKSAAEPSGANVLTF. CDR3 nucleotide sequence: TGTGCTAAGTCAGCGGCAGAGCCCTCTGGGGCCAACGTCCTGACTTTC.